These T cell receptor beta chains were read from a single sample in a study of blood T cell repertoires in COVID-19. TCRdb's copy holds only in-frame clones and misses some; the assay was immunoSEQ multiplex PCR. The repertoire holds under 75,000 clones, with roughly 87% as singletons. The source material was peripheral blood. Receptors originate from a man aged 50-59 years with active COVID-19. Both conserved end residues are part of each CDR3. D genes are given only for firm matches.

v_call	d_call	j_call	cdr3_aa
TRBV3-1/TRBV3-2	TRBD1	TRBJ2-1	CASSPPGTVELGSSYNEQFF
TRBV11-2	NA	TRBJ2-7	CASSYRPGLGAYEQYF
TRBV11-1	TRBD1	TRBJ1-1	CASSADREYAFF
TRBV28	TRBD1	TRBJ1-1	CASSSPDRLEAFF
TRBV6-4	TRBD1	TRBJ1-1	CASSDTIRTGRNTEAFF
TRBV4-3	TRBD1	TRBJ2-1	CASSHIGQGPYNEQFF
TRBV7-9	NA	TRBJ1-1	CASSLGGAGNTEAFF
TRBV25-1	TRBD1	TRBJ1-1	CASSLIGTGTGGTEAFF
TRBV4-1	NA	TRBJ2-5	CASSQFGGETQYF
TRBV11-2	NA	TRBJ2-2	CASSDRRTTGELFF
TRBV19	NA	TRBJ2-3	CASSTLGLTADTQYF
TRBV9	TRBD2	TRBJ2-1	CASSKTSGGAGNEQFF
TRBV6-6	TRBD1	TRBJ1-1	CASSGGQGVLNTEAFF
TRBV5-1	TRBD2	TRBJ2-1	CASSLPSGGLNEQFF
TRBV7-9	NA	TRBJ2-7	CASSSHSYEQYF
TRBV4-2	NA	TRBJ2-5	CASSRSPWTNQETQYF
TRBV5-5	TRBD2	TRBJ2-7	CASSPGLAGVEQYF
TRBV15	NA	TRBJ2-1	CATSREPLGGGSGNEQFF
TRBV2	TRBD1	TRBJ1-1	CASSRRQGENTEAFF
TRBV3-1/TRBV3-2	NA	TRBJ1-2	CASSQSSLFGYTF
TRBV12-5	NA	TRBJ2-5	CASGLLGETQYF
TRBV5-4	NA	TRBJ1-1	CASSLDVGEAFF
TRBV6-5	TRBD1	TRBJ2-7	CASWDRAYEQYF
TRBV7-7	TRBD2	TRBJ2-5	CASRRLAEETQYF
TRBV9	TRBD2	TRBJ2-1	CASSVIPGALAGGGEQFF
TRBV6-5	TRBD1	TRBJ2-3	CATTGADTQYF